Below, 24 T cell receptor beta chains from the same sample are listed, as sequenced in a study of blood T cell repertoires in COVID-19. Using immunoSEQ multiplex PCR, the repertoire was profiled, and TCRdb retains in-frame clones only, with some absent. The sample records about 410,000 clones, about 92% being singletons. Source material: PBMCs or T cells enriched from blood (not recorded which). These receptors came from a man between 18 and 35 years old who had recovered from COVID-19.

This clone was counted a single time. The rearrangement links TRBV5-6 to TRBJ2-2, with 7 nucleotides matching TRBD2. Germline V gives CDR1 SGHDT, CDR2 YYEEEE. V trimming: 4 bases; J trimming: 5 bases; junction bases outside the gene matches: 14. The CDR3 totals 17 residues. The CDR3 reads CASSLAGRAKRTGELFF. In DNA, the CDR3 is TGTGCCAGCAGCCTAGCTGGGAGGGCTAAACGGACCGGGGAGCTGTTTTTT.

Of note for this clone: Other nucleotide sequences from this sample produce the same CDR3. The gene calls are TRBV27 and TRBJ2-1, with D uncertain. Trimming shortened V by 6 bases and J by 4 bases, and 4 bases separated the two germline ends. The CDR3 consists of 11 residues. Germline-derived CDR1 and CDR2 are MNHEY and SMNVEV (reference sequence). CDR3 sequence: CASSRYNEQFF. In DNA form, the CDR3 reads TGTGCCAGCAGCCGTTACAATGAGCAGTTCTTC.

This clone showed up just once. The gene calls are TRBV12-3 or TRBV12-4 and TRBJ1-1; no firm D call. The CDR3 extends over 13 amino acids. Deletions cut 3 bases from V and 4 bases from J, with 9 bases between. The CDR3 sequence: CASSLPGITEAFF. In DNA form, the CDR3 reads TGTGCCAGCAGTTTGCCGGGGATCACTGAAGCTTTCTTT.

V usage is TRBV14 and J usage is TRBJ1-1; D not resolved. The CDR3 has 17 amino acids. V lost 4 bases, J lost 0 bases, and 18 bases lay in between. Germline V CDR1 and CDR2: SGHDN, FVKESK. The CDR3 DNA reads as TGTGCCAGCAGCCCCATTCGAGGTACGGGTGTGAACACTGAAGCTTTCTTT. Translating it yields CASSPIRGTGVNTEAFF.

The rearrangement uses TRBV25-1 and TRBJ2-3, with a possible D match to TRBD2 (7 bases). This CDR3 spans 13 amino acids. The germline V gene encodes CDR1 MGHDK and CDR2 SYGVNS. The CDR3 DNA follows: TGTGCGATCCGGGGGGACAACACAGATACGCAGTATTTT. Amino acid sequence: CAIRGDNTDTQYF.

V is TRBV5-1 and J is TRBJ2-7, with 7 bases that match TRBD1. The CDR3 is 12 residues long. Germline-derived CDR1 and CDR2 are SGHRS and YFSETQ. Trimming at V came to 7 bases and at J to 6 bases, leaving 7 bases not matched to a gene. The chain's CDR3 is CASGGPGGEQYF. The DNA of the CDR3 is TGCGCCAGCGGAGGCCCAGGGGGCGAGCAGTACTTC.

The chain joins TRBV28 to TRBJ1-4, with D hard to call. This CDR3 contains 12 residues. CDR1 and CDR2 from the germline V gene are MDHEN and SYDVKM. Trimming stripped 5 bases from V and 8 bases from J, with 9 bases between. As DNA, the CDR3 is TGTGCCAGCAGTGGGAGTATAGAAAAACTGTTTTTT. It yields the protein CASSGSIEKLFF. Full variable domain (remainder filled in from reference TRBV28 and TRBJ1-4): DVKVTQSSRYLVKRTGEKVFLECVQDMDHENMFWYRQDPGLGLRLIYFSYDVKMKEKGDIPEGYSVSREKKERFSLILESASTNQTSMYLCASSGSIEKLFFGSGTQLSVL.

This chain uses TRBV7-9 with TRBJ1-4; D remains ambiguous. The germline CDR1 and CDR2 sequences are SEHNR and FQNEAQ (reference sequence). The CDR3 loop spans 15 amino acids. The V end lost 5 bases, the J end lost 7 bases, and 17 bases lay between the germline ends. CDR3 residues: CASSPREARIEKLFF. CDR3 DNA sequence: TGTGCCAGCAGCCCCCGGGAGGCTCGCATTGAAAAACTGTTTTTT. The variable domain in full, with the rest retrieved from reference TRBV7-9 and TRBJ1-4, is DTGVSQNPRHKITKRGQNVTFRCDPISEHNRLYWYRQTLGQGPEFLTYFQNEAQLEKSRLLSDRFSAERPKGSFSTLEIQRTEQGDSAMYLCASSPREARIEKLFFGSGTQLSVL.

The CDR3 region has the DNA TGTGCCAGCAGCGTTCCGGCGGAGACGGTCTACAATGAGCAGTTCTTC. It translates to CASSVPAETVYNEQFF. J is TRBJ2-1 and V is TRBV9, with D unclear. In germline, CDR1 is SGDLS, CDR2 YYNGEE. V lost 2 bases and J 3 bases, leaving 15 bases between the germline ends. The CDR3 contains 16 residues. The variable domain in full, completed from reference TRBV9 and TRBJ2-1, reads DSGVTQTPKHLITATGQRVTLRCSPRSGDLSVYWYQQSLDQGLQFLIQYYNGEERAKGNILERFSAQQFPDLHSELNLSSLELGDSALYFCASSVPAETVYNEQFFGPGTRLTVL.

This chain uses TRBV5-6 with TRBJ2-2; TRBD1 matches 9 bases. V trimming: 3 bases; J trimming: 4 bases; junction bases outside the gene matches: 7. Germline V gene sequence: CDR1 SGHDT, CDR2 YYEEEE. The CDR3 spans 16 residues. CDR3 region: CASSSPGTGTTGELFF. The CDR3 DNA reads TGTGCCAGCAGCTCGCCCGGGACAGGGACCACCGGGGAGCTGTTTTTT. Supplemented by reference TRBV5-6 and TRBJ2-2, the full variable domain reads DAGVTQSPTHLIKTRGQQVTLRCSPKSGHDTVSWYQQALGQGPQFIFQYYEEEERQRGNFPDRFSGHQFPNYSSELNVNALLLGDSALYLCASSSPGTGTTGELFFGEGSRLTVL.

The genes are TRBV3-1 (or the pseudogene TRBV3-2) and TRBJ2-1; weak D call: TRBD1 (5 bases). V was clipped by 3 bases and J by 5 bases, with 14 bases between them. The germline V gene encodes CDR1 LGHDT and CDR2 YNNKEL (reference sequence). This CDR3 comprises 15 residues. The CDR3 DNA follows: TGTGCCAGCAGCCAGGGCAGGGCTACAAACAATGAGCAGTTCTTC. Encoded protein: CASSQGRATNNEQFF.

This rearrangement joins TRBV9 to TRBJ1-3; D is undetermined. The V end lost 1 base, the J end lost 4 bases, and 12 bases lay between the germline ends. This CDR3 is 15 amino acids long. The germline gives CDR1 SGDLS, CDR2 YYNGEE. CDR3: CASSVNNYPGNTIYF. The CDR3 DNA reads TGTGCCAGCAGCGTAAACAACTACCCCGGAAACACCATATATTTT. The full variable domain, completed using reference TRBV9 and TRBJ1-3, is DSGVTQTPKHLITATGQRVTLRCSPRSGDLSVYWYQQSLDQGLQFLIQYYNGEERAKGNILERFSAQQFPDLHSELNLSSLELGDSALYFCASSVNNYPGNTIYFGEGSWLTVV.

This sequence joins TRBV19 and TRBJ1-6, with D perhaps matching TRBD1 (6 bases). This CDR3 contains 13 residues. V was shortened by 5 bases and J by 10 bases, with 12 bases between the two germline ends. Per germline, CDR1 LNHDA and CDR2 SQIVND (reference sequence). The CDR3 DNA is TGTGCCAGTAGTTGGGACATGGGATCACCCCTCCACTTT. This encodes CASSWDMGSPLHF.

V and J are TRBV18 and TRBJ2-3, with 10 nucleotides matching TRBD2. Trimming removed 3 bases from V and 4 bases from J; junction bases left unmatched: 10. Germline lookup yields CDR1 KGHSH and CDR2 LQKENI. CDR3 length: 17 amino acids. The CDR3 bases are TGTGCCAGCTCACCGGGAAGCGGGAGGGAGGTCCCAGATACGCAGTATTTT. Protein sequence: CASSPGSGREVPDTQYF.

The J gene is TRBJ2-2, the V gene TRBV11-2, with 9 nucleotides matching TRBD2. The CDR3 is made up of 16 amino acids. Losses at the gene ends were 7 bases for V and 7 bases for J; bases not matched to a gene: 13. In germline, CDR1 is SGHAT, CDR2 FQNNGV. The CDR3 loop is CASTSAERGEGGELFF. The CDR3 DNA is TGTGCCAGCACCTCGGCCGAGCGGGGGGAAGGCGGGGAGCTGTTTTTT.

V usage is TRBV28 and J usage is TRBJ1-2, with a tentative D call TRBD1 (5 bases). CDR3 length equals 16 residues. Germline V gene lookup returns CDR1 MDHEN and CDR2 SYDVKM. V gave up 7 bases and J gave up 0 bases, with 18 bases separating them. The CDR3, as DNA: TGTGCCAGCACTCTGGACAAGAGAAGAGCTAACTATGGCTACACCTTC. Encoded protein: CASTLDKRRANYGYTF.

The V and J genes are TRBV14 and TRBJ1-1; possibly TRBD1 for D (6 bases). Deletions cut 1 base from V and 0 bases from J, with 9 bases between. Germline CDR1 is SGHDN and CDR2 is FVKESK. The CDR3 sequence is 15 residues long. This CDR3 reads CASSQGAGVNTEAFF. The CDR3 nucleotides are TGTGCCAGCAGCCAAGGGGCAGGGGTGAACACTGAAGCTTTCTTT.

This rearrangement joins TRBV18 to TRBJ1-2; 9 bases are a match to TRBD1. With V trimmed by 3 bases and J by 4 bases, 3 bases remained unmatched. The CDR3 spans 14 residues. Germline lookup yields CDR1 KGHSH and CDR2 LQKENI. CDR3 loop: CASSPGQGSYGYTF. In DNA form, the CDR3 reads TGTGCCAGCTCACCGGGACAGGGCTCCTATGGCTACACCTTC.

The chain recombines TRBV12-3 or TRBV12-4 with TRBJ2-5; possible D gene TRBD2, 5 bases. The length of the CDR3 is 13 residues. The V end was cut by 3 bases, the J end by 4 bases, with 9 bases between. The CDR3 DNA reads TGTGCCAGCAGTTTCGACTATCTAGAGACCCAGTACTTC. Translating gives CASSFDYLETQYF.

This chain joins TRBV28 and TRBJ1-5, with TRBD1 matching 9 bases. The CDR3 extends over 13 amino acids. Germline CDR1 and CDR2: MDHEN and SYDVKM. V was clipped by 6 bases and J by 6 bases; unmatched bases: 3. CDR3 in DNA: TGTGCCAGCAGGCCGACAGGGGGTCAGCCCCAGCATTTT. Its protein is CASRPTGGQPQHF.

CDR3 sequence: CASRERGQNYEQYF. CDR3 bases: TGTGCCAGCAGGGAACGGGGACAGAACTACGAGCAGTACTTC. The chain links TRBV2 to TRBJ2-7; 7 bases align to TRBD1. Losses at the gene ends were 6 bases for V and 3 bases for J; bases not matched to a gene: 8. The CDR3 is made up of 14 amino acids. Germline CDR1 is SNHLY and CDR2 is FYNNEI.

This chain links TRBV4-1 with TRBJ1-2, with 7 nucleotides matching TRBD1. The CDR3 consists of 12 residues. The ends lost 4 bases at V and 8 bases at J; junction bases unmatched: 4. Germline CDR1 reads MGHRA; CDR2 reads YSYEKL. The CDR3 sequence: CASSLTGVGYTF. For the CDR3, the DNA is TGCGCCAGCAGCCTTACAGGGGTCGGCTACACCTTC.

The chain links TRBV24-1 to TRBJ2-1, with TRBD2 matching 9 bases. Germline CDR1 reads KGHDR; CDR2 reads SFDVKD. V lost 3 bases and J lost 0; bases outside the gene matches: 5. The CDR3 contains 17 residues. The CDR3 spells CATSDVGGRGSYNEQFF. CDR3 nucleotide sequence: TGTGCCACCAGTGATGTGGGCGGGAGGGGCTCCTACAATGAGCAGTTCTTC.

This chain joins TRBV4-2 and TRBJ2-5, with TRBD2 as a possible D gene (6 bases). The germline V gene has CDR1 LGHNA and CDR2 YNFKEQ. This CDR3 region has 15 residues. Trimming left V 0 bases short and J 5 bases short, with 13 bases between. CDR3 sequence: CASSQDPGERETQYF. The CDR3 nucleotides are TGTGCCAGCAGCCAAGATCCGGGGGAGAGGGAGACCCAGTACTTC.